The 3 T cell receptor beta chains reported below all come from one sample, sequenced in a study of control samples from healthy donors and cancer patients. Libraries were prepared by immunoSEQ multiplex PCR; TCRdb keeps only in-frame clonotypes and omits some of them. This table has 200,000 or so clones, around 94% appearing once. The sample taken for sequencing was blood. These receptors were taken from a man aged 50-60 years in good health.

Written as DNA, the CDR3 is TGTGCCACCAGCCCCCGGGCCGGGGGGAATGAGCAGTTCTTC. It encodes CATSPRAGGNEQFF. The chain is built from TRBV15 and TRBJ2-1, with 7 bases matching TRBD2. The germline V gene encodes CDR1 LNHNV and CDR2 YYDKDF (reference sequence). Trimming cost V 5 bases and J 7 bases; bases outside gene matches: 8. CDR3 length: 14 residues.

As to this clone: A read error may account for a junction end that differs from germline. This chain connects TRBV5-8 to TRBJ1-2; D might be TRBD1 (5 bases). CDR1 is SGHTS, CDR2 YDEGEE, per germline. CDR3 length equals 17 residues. This CDR3 is CASSLHRGSVNNYGCTF. The CDR3 DNA reads as TGTGCCAGCAGCCTGCACCGGGGCTCCGTTAATAACTATGGCTGCACCTTC.

The chain joins TRBV12-3 or TRBV12-4 to TRBJ1-1, with 9 bases that match TRBD1. CDR3 length equals 13 residues. Trimming took 4 bases from V and 6 from J; bases not matched to a gene: 3. The CDR3: CASSWGQGSEAFF. The CDR3 DNA reads as TGTGCCAGCAGTTGGGGACAGGGCTCTGAAGCTTTCTTT.